The 13 T cell receptor beta chains in this list originate from one sample, sequenced in a study of CD8+CD57+ T cells in acquired aplastic anemia. The TCR beta profiling, which covered VDJ combination and CDR3 sequence, was carried out using genomic DNA as the template. TCRdb redid the calling of the reads with MiXCR, one entry per CDR3 protein. This table has about 40,000 distinct CDR3 sequences, roughly three fifths appearing once. An expansion of CD8+CD57+ cells by flow cytometry had been shown in patients chosen for sequencing. Sequencing was performed on sorted CD4+, CD8+, or CD8+CD57+ T cells (not recorded which) from PBMCs. These receptors all come from a human donor with aplastic anemia.

The CDR3 sequence: CASSEGRGTEAFF. The CDR3 DNA reads as TGTGCCAGCAGTGAGGGGAGAGGCACTGAAGCTTTCTTT. The J gene is TRBJ1-1, the V gene TRBV2; D is ambiguous. CDR3 length: 13 amino acids. The germline CDR1 and CDR2 sequences are SNHLY and FYNNEI. Trimming left V 3 bases short and J 4 bases short, with 9 bases between.

The V and J genes are TRBV29-1 and TRBJ2-1, with 9 bases matching TRBD2. The CDR3 consists of 12 residues. CDR1 and CDR2 (germline): SQVTM, ANQGSEA. The trim removed 4 bases at V and 10 bases at J, leaving 5 bases unmatched. The CDR3 nucleotides read TGCAGCGTTGGCGGGGGGGCCAGAGAGCAGTTCTTC. Amino acids: CSVGGGAREQFF.

The V gene is TRBV7-8, the J gene TRBJ2-1; 10 bases agree with TRBD2. CDR3 length: 16 residues. The V and J ends lost 1 base and 4 bases, in that order; junction bases with no gene match: 4. The V gene's germline CDR1 is SGHVS and CDR2 FQNEAQ. The CDR3 spells CASSLEGTSDYNEQFF. The CDR3, as DNA: TGTGCCAGCAGCTTAGAGGGGACTAGCGATTACAATGAGCAGTTCTTC.

The genes are TRBV10-3 and TRBJ2-5; 8 nucleotides match TRBD2. Unmatched junction bases numbered 5, after V lost 4 bases and J lost 1 base. CDR3 length: 15 amino acids. Germline V gene data show CDR1 as ENHRY and CDR2 as SYGVKD. CDR3 nucleotides: TGTGCCATCAGTGGCGAGCGGGGGCCCCAAGAGACCCAGTACTTC. Translated, it gives CAISGERGPQETQYF.

The chain recombines TRBV9 with TRBJ1-6, with D maybe TRBD1 (5 bases). This CDR3 has 11 residues. Germline CDR1 SGDLS, CDR2 YYNGEE. CDR3 sequence (DNA): TGTGCAAGCGGTACAGGATCTGCCCTCCACTTT. Translation: CASGTGSALHF. Full variable domain (outside the CDR3, taken from reference TRBV9 and TRBJ1-6): DSGVTQTPKHLITATGQRVTLRCSPRSGDLSVYWYQQSLDQGLQFLIQYYNGEERAKGNILERFSAQQFPDLHSELNLSSLELGDSALYFCASGTGSALHFGNGTRLTVT.

There are many counts of this clonotype. V usage is TRBV6-1 and J usage is TRBJ2-7, with 10 bases lining up with TRBD1. CDR3 length: 15 residues. J lost 1 base, V lost 6 bases, and 6 bases had no gene match. CDR1 and CDR2 from the germline V gene are MNHNS and SASEGT. The CDR3 nucleotides are TGTGCCAGCAGACAGACAGGGGGCGAATCCTACGAGCAGTACTTC. Its translation: CASRQTGGESYEQYF.

The chain joins TRBV5-1 to TRBJ1-1; D is uncertain. V lost 2 bases and J 3 bases, leaving 8 bases between the germline ends. Germline V CDR1 and CDR2: SGHRS, YFSETQ. This CDR3 comprises 13 residues. The CDR3 sequence is CASSFKEDTEAFF. For the CDR3, the DNA is TGCGCCAGCAGCTTCAAGGAAGACACTGAAGCTTTCTTT.

The chain uses TRBV27 and TRBJ1-1; D is ambiguous. Germline values: CDR1 MNHEY, CDR2 SMNVEV (reference sequence). The CDR3 is 13 amino acids. Trimming removed 3 bases from V and 2 bases from J, with 7 bases in between. The CDR3 loop is CASSFRINTEAFF. The CDR3, as DNA: TGTGCCAGCAGTTTCCGGATTAACACTGAAGCTTTCTTT.

This chain joins TRBV15 and TRBJ1-2; D unresolved. CDR1 is LNHNV and CDR2 is YYDKDF in the germline V gene (reference sequence). Trimming cost V 1 base and J 12 bases, with 15 bases left between them. The CDR3 covers 13 residues. The CDR3 spells CATSRVSSAGNTF. CDR3 nucleotide sequence: TGTGCCACCAGCAGAGTGTCGTCAGCTGGAAACACCTTC.

V usage is TRBV7-9 and J usage is TRBJ1-2; D remains ambiguous. Germline values: CDR1 SEHNR, CDR2 FQNEAQ (reference sequence). V gave up 1 base and J gave up 6 bases, with 9 bases separating them. The CDR3 extends over 13 amino acids. The CDR3 loop reads CASSLGPVDGYTF. The CDR3 DNA reads as TGTGCCAGCAGCTTAGGTCCGGTGGATGGCTACACCTTC.

This clonotype was found a few times. The V call is TRBV25-1, the J call TRBJ1-6, with D perhaps TRBD1 (6 bases). V was trimmed by 3 bases and J by 5 bases, leaving 11 bases between them. CDR1 is MGHDK and CDR2 is SYGVNS in the germline V gene. CDR3 length equals 15 residues. CDR3 protein: CASSDGQLDNSPLHF. The CDR3 DNA reads as TGTGCCAGCAGTGACGGACAGCTTGATAATTCACCCCTCCACTTT.

The sample holds a few counts of this clonotype. V and J are TRBV24-1 and TRBJ2-3; no clear D gene. The CDR3 covers 13 residues. Trimming took 3 bases from V and 6 from J, leaving 9 bases between them. In germline, CDR1 is KGHDR, CDR2 SFDVKD. The CDR3 sequence is CATSDPNQDTQYF. The CDR3 bases are TGTGCCACCAGTGATCCCAATCAGGATACGCAGTATTTT.

The V call is TRBV15, the J call TRBJ1-4, with no clear D. The CDR3 covers 12 residues. The ends were cut back, 8 bases at V and 5 bases at J, with 9 bases in the middle. Germline CDR1 and CDR2: LNHNV and YYDKDF (reference sequence). The CDR3 DNA is TGTGCCACCGCGCAGGCAAATGAAAAACTGTTTTTT. This translates into CATAQANEKLFF.